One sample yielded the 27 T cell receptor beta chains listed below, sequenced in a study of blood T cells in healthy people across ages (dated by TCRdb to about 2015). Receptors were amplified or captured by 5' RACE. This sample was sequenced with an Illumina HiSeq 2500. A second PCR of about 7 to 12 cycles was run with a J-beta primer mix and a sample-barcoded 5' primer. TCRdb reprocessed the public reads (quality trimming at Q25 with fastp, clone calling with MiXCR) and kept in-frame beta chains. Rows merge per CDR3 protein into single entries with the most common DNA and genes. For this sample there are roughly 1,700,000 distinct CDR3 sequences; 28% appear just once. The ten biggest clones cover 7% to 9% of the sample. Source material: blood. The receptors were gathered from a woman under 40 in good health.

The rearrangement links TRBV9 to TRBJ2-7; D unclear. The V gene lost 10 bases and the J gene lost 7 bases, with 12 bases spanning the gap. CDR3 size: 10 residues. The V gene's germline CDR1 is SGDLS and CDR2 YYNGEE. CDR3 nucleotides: TGTGCCCGGACCTGTCGGGAGCAGTACTTC. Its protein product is CARTCREQYF.

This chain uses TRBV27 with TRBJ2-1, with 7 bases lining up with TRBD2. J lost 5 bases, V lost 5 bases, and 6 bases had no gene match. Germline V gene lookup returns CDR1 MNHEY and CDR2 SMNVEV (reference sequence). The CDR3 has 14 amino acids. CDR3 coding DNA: TGTGCCAGCAGTCACGGGCGGGGGAACAATGAGCAGTTCTTC. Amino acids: CASSHGRGNNEQFF.

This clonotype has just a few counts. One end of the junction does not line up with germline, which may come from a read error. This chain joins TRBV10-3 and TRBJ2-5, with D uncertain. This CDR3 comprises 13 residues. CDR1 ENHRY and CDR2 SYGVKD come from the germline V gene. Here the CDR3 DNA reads TGTGCCATCAGTGAATCAGTCGGAGAGGCCCAGTACTTC. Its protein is CAISESVGEAQYF.

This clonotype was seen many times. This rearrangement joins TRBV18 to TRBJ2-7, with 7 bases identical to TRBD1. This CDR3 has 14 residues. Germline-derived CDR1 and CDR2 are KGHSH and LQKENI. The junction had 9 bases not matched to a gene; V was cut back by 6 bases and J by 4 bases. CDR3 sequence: CASSPGQTLYEQYF. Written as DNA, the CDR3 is TGTGCCAGCTCTCCGGGACAGACTTTATACGAGCAGTACTTC.

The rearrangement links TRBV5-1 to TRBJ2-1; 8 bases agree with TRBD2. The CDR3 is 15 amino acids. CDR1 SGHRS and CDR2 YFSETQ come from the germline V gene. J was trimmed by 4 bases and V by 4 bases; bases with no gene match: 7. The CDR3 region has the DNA TGCGCCAGCAGCGTAGAGGGACTAGAGTACAATGAGCAGTTCTTC. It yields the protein CASSVEGLEYNEQFF. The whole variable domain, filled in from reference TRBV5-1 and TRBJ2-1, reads KAGVTQTPRYLIKTRGQQVTLSCSPISGHRSVSWYQQTPGQGLQFLFEYFSETQRNKGNFPGRFSGRQFSNSRSEMNVSTLELGDSALYLCASSVEGLEYNEQFFGPGTRLTVL.

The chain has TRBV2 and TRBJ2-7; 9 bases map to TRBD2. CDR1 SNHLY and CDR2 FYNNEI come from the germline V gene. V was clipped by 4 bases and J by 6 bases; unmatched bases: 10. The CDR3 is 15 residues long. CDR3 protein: CASSGGLAGNREQYF. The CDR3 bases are TGTGCCAGCAGTGGAGGGCTAGCGGGGAACCGCGAGCAGTACTTC.

CDR3 protein: CASSLAPQGYEQYF. The CDR3 coding sequence is TGTGCCAGCAGCTTGGCCCCGCAGGGGTACGAGCAGTACTTC. The chain joins TRBV5-6 to TRBJ2-7; tentative D call: TRBD1 (6 bases). Germline V gene data show CDR1 as SGHDT and CDR2 as YYEEEE. Trimming took off 0 bases at V and 4 bases at J, with 11 bases between the two ends. The CDR3 sequence is 14 residues long.

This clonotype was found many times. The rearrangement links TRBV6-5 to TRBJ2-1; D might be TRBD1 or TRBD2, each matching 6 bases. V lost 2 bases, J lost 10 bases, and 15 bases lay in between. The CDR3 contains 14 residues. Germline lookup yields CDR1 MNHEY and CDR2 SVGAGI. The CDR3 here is CASSYGQGRLEQFF. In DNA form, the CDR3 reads TGTGCCAGCAGTTACGGGCAGGGGAGGCTCGAGCAGTTCTTC.

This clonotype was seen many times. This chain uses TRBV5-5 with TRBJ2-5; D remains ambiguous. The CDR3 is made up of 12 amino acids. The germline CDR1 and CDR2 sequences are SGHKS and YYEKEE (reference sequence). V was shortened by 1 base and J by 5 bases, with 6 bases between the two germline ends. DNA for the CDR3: TGTGCCAGCAGCTTGAACAAGGAGACCCAGTACTTC. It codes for CASSLNKETQYF.

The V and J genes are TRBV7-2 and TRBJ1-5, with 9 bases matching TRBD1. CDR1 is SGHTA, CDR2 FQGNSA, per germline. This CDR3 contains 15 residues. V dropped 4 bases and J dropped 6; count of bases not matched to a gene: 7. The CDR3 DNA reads TGTGCCAGCAGCTCACAACAGGGGGCTAGTCAGCCCCAGCATTTT. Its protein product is CASSSQQGASQPQHF.

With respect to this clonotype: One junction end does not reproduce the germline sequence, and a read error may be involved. CDR3 bases: TGCGCCAGCAGCTTTTCACAGGGCCAACCCCAGCATTTT. This translates into CASSFSQGQPQHF. The chain couples TRBV7-2 to TRBJ1-5; D might be TRBD1 (6 bases). The CDR3 is 13 amino acids. The germline CDR1 and CDR2 sequences are SGHTA and FQGNSA.

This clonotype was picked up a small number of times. The CDR3 loop is CASSLVTGQNTEAFF. CDR3 coding DNA: TGTGCCAGCAGCTTAGTAACAGGCCAGAACACTGAAGCTTTCTTT. This sequence joins TRBV7-9 and TRBJ1-1; the D gene is possibly TRBD1 (5 bases). This CDR3 region has 15 residues. Trimming shortened V by 1 base and J by 1 base, and 10 bases separated the two germline ends. Germline CDR1 SEHNR, CDR2 FQNEAQ (reference sequence).

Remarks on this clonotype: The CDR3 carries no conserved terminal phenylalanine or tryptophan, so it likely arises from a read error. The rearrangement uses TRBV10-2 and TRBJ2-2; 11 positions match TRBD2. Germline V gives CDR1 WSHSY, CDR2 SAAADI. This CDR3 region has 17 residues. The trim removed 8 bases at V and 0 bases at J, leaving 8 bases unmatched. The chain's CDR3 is CASGGVAGGANTGELFV. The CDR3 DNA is TGCGCCAGCGGGGGGGTAGCGGGAGGGGCGAACACCGGGGAGCTGTTTGTT.

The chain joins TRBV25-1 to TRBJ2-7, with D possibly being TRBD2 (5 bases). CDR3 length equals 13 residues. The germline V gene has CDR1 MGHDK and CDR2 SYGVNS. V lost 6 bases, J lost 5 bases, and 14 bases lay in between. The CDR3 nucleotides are TGTGCCAGCAGGCCCGGGGAAGCTCACGAGCAGTACTTC. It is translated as CASRPGEAHEQYF.

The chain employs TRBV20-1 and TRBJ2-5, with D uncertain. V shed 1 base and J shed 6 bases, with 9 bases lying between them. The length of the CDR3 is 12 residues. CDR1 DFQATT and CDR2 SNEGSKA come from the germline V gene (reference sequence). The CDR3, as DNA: TGCAGTGCTAGAGTACCCAGGCAGACCCAGTACTTC. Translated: CSARVPRQTQYF.

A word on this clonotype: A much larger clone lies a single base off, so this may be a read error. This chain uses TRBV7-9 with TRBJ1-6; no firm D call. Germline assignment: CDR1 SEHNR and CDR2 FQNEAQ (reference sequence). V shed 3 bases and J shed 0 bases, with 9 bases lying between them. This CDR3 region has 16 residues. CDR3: CASSFWRNSYNSPLHF. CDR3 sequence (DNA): TGTGCCAGCAGCTTTTGGAGGAACTCCTATAATTCACCCCTCCACTTT.

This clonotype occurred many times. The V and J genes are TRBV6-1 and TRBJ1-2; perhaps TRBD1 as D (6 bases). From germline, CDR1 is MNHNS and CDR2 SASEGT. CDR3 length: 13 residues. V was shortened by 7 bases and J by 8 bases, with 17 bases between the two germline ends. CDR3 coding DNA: TGTGCCAGCATGGGGGGCGTCGCGGCGGGCTACACCTTC. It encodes CASMGGVAAGYTF.

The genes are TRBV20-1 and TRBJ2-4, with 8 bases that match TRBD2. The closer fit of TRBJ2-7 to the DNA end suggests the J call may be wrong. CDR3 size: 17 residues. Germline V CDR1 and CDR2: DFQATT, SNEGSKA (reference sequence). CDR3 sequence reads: CSARDPPTSGVSYEQYF. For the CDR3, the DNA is TGCAGTGCTAGAGATCCTCCTACTAGCGGAGTCTCCTACGAGCAGTACTTC.

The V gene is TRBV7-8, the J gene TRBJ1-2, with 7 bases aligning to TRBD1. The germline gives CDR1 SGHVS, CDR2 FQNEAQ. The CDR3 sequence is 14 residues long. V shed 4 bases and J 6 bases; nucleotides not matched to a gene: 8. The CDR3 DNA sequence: TGTGCCAGCAGCTCGCCACAGGGGAAGGATGGCTACACCTTC. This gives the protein CASSSPQGKDGYTF.

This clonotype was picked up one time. CDR3 loop: CASSFEGWVNEQYF. For the CDR3, the DNA is TGTGCCAGCAGTTTTGAGGGGTGGGTAAATGAGCAGTACTTC. V usage is TRBV12-3 or TRBV12-4 and J usage is TRBJ2-7; D tentatively reads TRBD1 or TRBD2 (5 bases each). Trimming removed 3 bases at V and 7 bases at J, with 16 bases between. This CDR3 comprises 14 residues.

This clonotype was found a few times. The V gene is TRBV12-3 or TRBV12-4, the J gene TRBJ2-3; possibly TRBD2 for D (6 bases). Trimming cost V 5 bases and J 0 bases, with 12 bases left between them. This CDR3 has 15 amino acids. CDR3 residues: CASSPRDGSTDTQYF. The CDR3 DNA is TGTGCCAGCAGTCCGCGGGACGGGAGCACAGATACGCAGTATTTT.

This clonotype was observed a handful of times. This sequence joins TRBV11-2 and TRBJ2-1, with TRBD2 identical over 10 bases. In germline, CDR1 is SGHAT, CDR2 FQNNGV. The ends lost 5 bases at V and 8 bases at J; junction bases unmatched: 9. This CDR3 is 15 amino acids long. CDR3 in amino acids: CASSRIAGGFDEQFF. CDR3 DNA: TGTGCCAGCAGCCGAATAGCGGGGGGTTTCGATGAGCAGTTCTTC. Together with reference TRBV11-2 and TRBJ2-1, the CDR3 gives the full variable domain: EAGVAQSPRYKIIEKRQSVAFWCNPISGHATLYWYQQILGQGPKLLIQFQNNGVVDDSQLPKDRFSAERLKGVDSTLKIQPAKLEDSAVYLCASSRIAGGFDEQFFGPGTRLTVL.

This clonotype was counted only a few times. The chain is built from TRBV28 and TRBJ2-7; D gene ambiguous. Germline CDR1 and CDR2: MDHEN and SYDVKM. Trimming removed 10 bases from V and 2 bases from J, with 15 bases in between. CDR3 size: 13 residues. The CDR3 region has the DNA TGTGCCAACTCCCGGGTAGGAACCTACGAGCAGTACTTC. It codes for CANSRVGTYEQYF.

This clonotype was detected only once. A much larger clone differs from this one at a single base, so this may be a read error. The CDR3 bases are TGTGCCAGCAGCTTAGACCAGCCTATGCGCGACTACACCTTC. It yields the protein CASSLDQPMRDYTF. The J gene is TRBJ1-2, the V gene TRBV7-9; no reliable D call. The V and J ends lost 1 base and 10 bases respectively, with 16 bases between them. The CDR3 consists of 14 residues. The germline CDR1 and CDR2 sequences are SEHNR and FQNEAQ (reference sequence).

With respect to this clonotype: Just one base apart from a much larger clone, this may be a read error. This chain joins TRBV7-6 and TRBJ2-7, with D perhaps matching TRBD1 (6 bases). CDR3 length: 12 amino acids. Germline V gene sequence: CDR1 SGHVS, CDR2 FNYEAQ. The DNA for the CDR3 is TGTGCCGGCAGCTCCCAACAGGGCGAGCAGTACTTC. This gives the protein CAGSSQQGEQYF.

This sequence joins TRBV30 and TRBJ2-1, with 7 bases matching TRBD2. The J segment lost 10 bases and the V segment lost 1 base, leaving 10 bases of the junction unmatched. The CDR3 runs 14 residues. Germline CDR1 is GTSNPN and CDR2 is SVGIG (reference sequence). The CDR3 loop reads CAWSDTSAQGEQFF. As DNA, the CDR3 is TGTGCCTGGAGTGACACTAGCGCCCAAGGGGAGCAGTTCTTC.

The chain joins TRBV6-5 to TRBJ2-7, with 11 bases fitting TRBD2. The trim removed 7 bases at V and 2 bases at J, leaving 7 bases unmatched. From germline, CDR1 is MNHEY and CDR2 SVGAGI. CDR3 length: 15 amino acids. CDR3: CASNGGTSGTYEQYF. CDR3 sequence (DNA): TGTGCCAGCAACGGAGGGACTAGCGGTACCTACGAGCAGTACTTC.